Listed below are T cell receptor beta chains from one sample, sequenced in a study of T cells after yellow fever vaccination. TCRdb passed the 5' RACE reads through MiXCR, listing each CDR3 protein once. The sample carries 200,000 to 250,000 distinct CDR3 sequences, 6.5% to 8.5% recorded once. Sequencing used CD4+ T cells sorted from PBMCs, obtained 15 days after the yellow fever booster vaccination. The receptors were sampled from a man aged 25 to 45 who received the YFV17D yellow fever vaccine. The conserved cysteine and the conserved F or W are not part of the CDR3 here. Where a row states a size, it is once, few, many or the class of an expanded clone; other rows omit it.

ASSSRLAGHYNEQF many TRBV28
ASRPLGGLSTYEQY - TRBV6-2/TRBV6-3
ASSPAFSYEQY few TRBV6-6
ASSPTTDIQY many TRBV7-2
SASSPGGTEAF few TRBV20-1
ASSQDFSRGYGYT few TRBV4-3
ASSDRGGANTGELF - TRBV25-1
ASSPSSGGASVEQF few TRBV21-1
ASSLKGDGNQPQH few TRBV12-3/TRBV12-4
ASSRRRAREGKNTEAF few TRBV6-5
ASSLRTGETQY - TRBV5-1
ASSLSWGYT - TRBV5-6
ASSPQMTTLL few TRBV18
SASGVINEQF few TRBV20-1
ASSSSGRLAGELF - TRBV5-1
SARDGRDEQY many TRBV20-1
ASSLMPANEQF - TRBV7-2
ASSLQAGGVPYNEQF many TRBV27
ASSLGGVAVQETQY few TRBV7-2
ASSRGRTVNTEAF - TRBV5-1
ATSDSSTDTQY many TRBV24-1
ASSGQGSARALYEQY - TRBV11-2
ASSPNRTGYGYT few TRBV5-4
ASSSEAGVAETQY many TRBV3-1
ASTLDRYTDTQY few TRBV27
ASSRREEQF many TRBV7-2
ASSYRTSGRAPYNEQF few TRBV6-5